Given below is one T cell receptor (beta chain) in context. This record belongs to a study of blood T cell repertoires in COVID-19. TCRdb's table, derived via immunoSEQ multiplex PCR, lists solely in-frame clones and lacks some. The sample has 250,000 to 350,000 clones, roughly 90% seen once. Unmatched junction bases numbered 4, after V lost 4 bases and J lost 6 bases. The CDR3 is 13 amino acids. Germline CDR1 and CDR2: SGHNT and YENEEA. This chain links TRBV11-3 with TRBJ2-7, with TRBD1 matching 9 bases. The sequence came from a woman between 55 and 75 years old with acute or convalescent COVID-19. Sequenced sample: peripheral blood. DNA of the CDR3: TGTGCCAGCAGCTCGGGACAGGGCGTCGAGCAGTACTTC. Translation: CASSSGQGVEQYF.